The 5 T cell receptor beta chains below come from one sample, sequenced in a study of response to subunit inactivated influenza vaccine. From the RT-PCR reads, TCRdb called clonotypes with MiXCR, one entry per CDR3 protein. The sample includes roughly 700,000 distinct CDR3 sequences, approximately 13% seen only once; the top ten take approximately 6.5%. The specimen comprised PBMCs from blood, sampled roughly 15 days before vaccination. All receptors derive from a man between 50 and 59 years old who received an inactivated influenza vaccine.

The V call is TRBV18, the J call TRBJ2-5; 9 nucleotides match TRBD1. Germline assignment: CDR1 KGHSH and CDR2 LQKENI. The CDR3 extends over 15 amino acids. The ends lost 5 bases at V and 5 bases at J; junction bases unmatched: 9. CDR3 in amino acids: CASSSLPGQGETQYF. The CDR3 nucleotides read TGTGCCAGCTCATCTTTACCGGGACAGGGTGAGACCCAGTACTTC.

This clonotype occurred a few times. This rearrangement joins TRBV20-1 to TRBJ2-3; D may be TRBD2 (5 bases). V lost 4 bases and J lost 7, with 15 bases in between. The CDR3 contains 13 residues. Germline CDR1 and CDR2: DFQATT and SNEGSKA (reference sequence). CDR3 residues: CSAKAPSSYTQYF. The DNA of the CDR3 is TGCAGTGCTAAAGCCCCTAGCTCATATACGCAGTATTTT.

The V gene is TRBV11-2, the J gene TRBJ2-2; 14 bases align to TRBD2. CDR1 and CDR2 (germline): SGHAT, FQNNGV. J gave up 3 bases and V 4 bases, and 10 bases lay outside the gene matches. This CDR3 has 19 residues. CDR3 in amino acids: CASSSRWTSGGRYTGELFF. Written as DNA, the CDR3 is TGTGCCAGCAGCTCCCGCTGGACTAGCGGGGGGAGATACACCGGGGAGCTGTTTTTT.

This clonotype occurred a few times. The genes are TRBV6-5 and TRBJ2-3; 7 positions agree with TRBD2. Losses at the gene ends were 1 base for V and 5 bases for J; bases not matched to a gene: 18. This CDR3 region has 19 residues. In germline, CDR1 is MNHEY, CDR2 SVGAGI. CDR3 in DNA: TGTGCCAGCAGTTACTTGGGCGGGAGAGTCTCCGGGGGACGAGATACGCAGTATTTT. It codes for CASSYLGGRVSGGRDTQYF.

This clonotype was counted only a few times. The gene calls are TRBV10-3 and TRBJ2-2; no firm D call. Trimming took off 0 bases at V and 1 base at J, with 9 bases between the two ends. The CDR3 is 16 amino acids. In germline, CDR1 is ENHRY, CDR2 SYGVKD. The CDR3 sequence is CAISESNPGNTGELFF. Written as DNA, the CDR3 is TGTGCCATCAGTGAGTCCAATCCAGGGAACACCGGGGAGCTGTTTTTT.